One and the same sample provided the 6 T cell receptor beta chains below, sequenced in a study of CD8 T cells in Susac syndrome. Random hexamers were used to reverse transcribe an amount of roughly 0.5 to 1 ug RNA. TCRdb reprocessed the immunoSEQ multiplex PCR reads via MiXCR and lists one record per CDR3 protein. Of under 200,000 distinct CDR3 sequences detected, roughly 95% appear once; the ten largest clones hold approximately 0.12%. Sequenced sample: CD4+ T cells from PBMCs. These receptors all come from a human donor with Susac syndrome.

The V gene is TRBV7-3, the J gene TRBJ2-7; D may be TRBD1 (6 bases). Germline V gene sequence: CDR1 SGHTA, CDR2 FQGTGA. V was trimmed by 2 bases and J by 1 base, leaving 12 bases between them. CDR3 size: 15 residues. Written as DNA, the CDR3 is TGTGCCAGCAGCTTATGGGTACAGGGATCCTACGAGCAGTACTTC. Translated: CASSLWVQGSYEQYF.

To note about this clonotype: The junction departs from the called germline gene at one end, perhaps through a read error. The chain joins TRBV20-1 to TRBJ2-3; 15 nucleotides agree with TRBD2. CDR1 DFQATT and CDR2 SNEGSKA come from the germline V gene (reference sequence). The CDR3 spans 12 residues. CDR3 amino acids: CSARDPGLAGGF. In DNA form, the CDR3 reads TGCAGTGCTAGGGACCCGGGACTAGCGGGGGGCTTT.

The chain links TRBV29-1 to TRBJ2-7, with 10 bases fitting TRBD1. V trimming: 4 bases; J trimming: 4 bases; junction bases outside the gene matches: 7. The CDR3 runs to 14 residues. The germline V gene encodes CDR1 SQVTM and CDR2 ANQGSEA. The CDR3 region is CSVGHRDRGYEQYF. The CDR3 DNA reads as TGCAGCGTTGGACACCGGGACAGGGGTTACGAGCAGTACTTC.

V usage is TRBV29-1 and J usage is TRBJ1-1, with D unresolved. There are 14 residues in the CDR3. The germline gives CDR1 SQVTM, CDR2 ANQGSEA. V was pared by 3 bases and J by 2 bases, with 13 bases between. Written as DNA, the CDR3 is TGCAGCGTTGAGTCCGGGCCAAGAAACACTGAAGCTTTCTTT. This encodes CSVESGPRNTEAFF.

The CDR3 is CASRLDHPYV. In DNA form, the CDR3 reads TGTGCAAGTCGCTTAGATCATCCGTACGTC. The chain employs TRBV12-2 and TRBJ2-7. TRBV12-2 is reported as a pseudogene. The CDR3 length is 10 residues.

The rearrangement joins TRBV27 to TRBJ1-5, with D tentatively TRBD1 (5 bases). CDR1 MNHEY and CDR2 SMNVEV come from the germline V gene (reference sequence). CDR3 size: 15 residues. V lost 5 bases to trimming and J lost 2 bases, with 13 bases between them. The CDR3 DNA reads TGTGCCAGCAGTCCACGCCTGGGGGGCAATCAGCCCCAGCATTTT. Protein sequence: CASSPRLGGNQPQHF.